A single sample gave rise to the 26 T cell receptor beta chains below, sequenced in a study of shared clonotypes between healthy human individuals. Sequencing used immunoSEQ multiplex PCR; TCRdb keeps in-frame clones, though not all of them. The sample includes some 2,000,000 clones, roughly 95% seen only once; the top ten take 0.13%. The specimen was naive CD4+ T cells sorted from blood. The subset: CD45RA+ positively selected. The receptors derive from a man aged 18-30 years in good health.

On this clone itself: A much larger clone differs from this one at a single base, so this may be a read error. CDR3 coding DNA: TGTGCCAGCAGCTCCGGGACAGGGGGCAATCAGCCCCAGCATTTT. Amino acids: CASSSGTGGNQPQHF. The chain combines TRBV7-2 with TRBJ1-5; 10 nucleotides agree with TRBD1. Looked up from germline, CDR1 is SGHTA and CDR2 is FQGNSA. The J segment lost 2 bases and the V segment lost 4 bases, leaving 2 bases of the junction unmatched. There are 15 residues in the CDR3.

In regard to this clone: Additional DNA sequences in this sample encode the identical CDR3. The DNA for the CDR3 is TGTGCCAGCAGCTTGGAGGGGGCTCGCTATGGCTACACCTTC. Translation: CASSLEGARYGYTF. The chain recombines TRBV5-4 with TRBJ1-2; 7 nucleotides agree with TRBD1. The CDR3 covers 14 residues. V gave up 0 bases and J gave up 4 bases; unmatched junction bases: 3. Germline V gene sequence: CDR1 SGHNT, CDR2 YYREEE (reference sequence).

Concerning this clone itself: Other DNA sequences in the same sample also yield this CDR3. V and J are TRBV5-1 and TRBJ2-7, with 7 bases fitting TRBD2. In germline, CDR1 is SGHRS, CDR2 YFSETQ. With 1 base clipped from V and 0 bases from J, the junction kept 7 bases outside the gene matches. This CDR3 has 16 residues. The DNA of the CDR3 is TGCGCCAGCAGCTTGTCGCGGGGGATAAGCTCCTACGAGCAGTACTTC. This encodes CASSLSRGISSYEQYF.

Only a few counts were recorded for this clone. This chain links TRBV6-5 with TRBJ1-6; possibly TRBD1 for D (5 bases). This CDR3 contains 13 residues. V was trimmed by 4 bases and J by 12 bases, leaving 13 bases between them. Germline-derived CDR1 and CDR2 are MNHEY and SVGAGI. The CDR3 coding sequence is TGTGCCAGCAGTTCCAACAGGAATCAACCCCTCCACTTT. Translating it yields CASSSNRNQPLHF.

The chain recombines TRBV11-2 with TRBJ1-6; D is unclear. The germline V gene has CDR1 SGHAT and CDR2 FQNNGV. Deletions cut 1 base from V and 4 bases from J, with 20 bases between. This CDR3 is built from 19 residues. The CDR3 loop reads CASSLALEMGIQYNSPLHF. The DNA of the CDR3 is TGTGCCAGCAGCTTAGCATTGGAGATGGGGATTCAGTATAATTCACCCCTCCACTTT.

As regards this clone: This CDR3 is also generated by other DNA sequences in the sample. V and J are TRBV5-6 and TRBJ2-2; D gene uncertain. Germline V gene lookup returns CDR1 SGHDT and CDR2 YYEEEE. The V end lost 4 bases, the J end lost 4 bases, and 5 bases lay between the germline ends. This CDR3 has 12 amino acids. The CDR3 is CASSRSTGELFF. The CDR3 region has the DNA TGTGCCAGCAGCCGGAGCACCGGGGAGCTGTTTTTT.

The chain couples TRBV5-1 to TRBJ2-6; D gene unclear. Germline V gene data show CDR1 as SGHRS and CDR2 as YFSETQ. V lost 2 bases to trimming and J lost 0 bases, with 6 bases between them. This CDR3 is 15 amino acids long. The DNA of the CDR3 is TGCGCCAGCAGCTTACCAGTCTCTGGGGCCAACGTCCTGACTTTC. Translated, it gives CASSLPVSGANVLTF.

The chain has TRBV4-3 and TRBJ2-7; D possibly corresponds to TRBD2 (5 bases). V was shortened by 0 bases and J by 0 bases, with 15 bases between the two germline ends. Germline assignment: CDR1 LGHNA and CDR2 YSLEER. This CDR3 comprises 17 residues. The CDR3 loop is CASSQDGGGFSSYEQYF. CDR3 nucleotides: TGCGCCAGCAGCCAAGATGGTGGCGGGTTCAGCTCCTACGAGCAGTACTTC.

The V and J genes are TRBV30 and TRBJ1-6, with D possibly being TRBD1 (6 bases). Trimming pared 4 bases from V and 10 bases from J, leaving 17 bases between. Looked up from germline, CDR1 is GTSNPN and CDR2 is SVGIG (reference sequence). The CDR3 is 14 residues long. The DNA of the CDR3 is TGTGCCTGGACTCTACAGGGAGGTCGGTCACCCCTCCACTTT. Residues: CAWTLQGGRSPLHF. Full variable domain (missing parts from reference TRBV30 and TRBJ1-6): SQTIHQWPATLVQPVGSPLSLECTVEGTSNPNLYWYRQAAGRGLQLLFYSVGIGQISSEVPQNLSASRPQDRQFILSSKKLLLSDSGFYLCAWTLQGGRSPLHFGNGTRLTVT.

This clone came up once. This sequence joins TRBV7-9 and TRBJ1-1; TRBD1 is a possible D gene (5 bases). The CDR3 is 16 amino acids. CDR1 and CDR2 (germline): SEHNR, FQNEAQ (reference sequence). Between the trimmed V and J ends, which lost 5 bases and 4 bases, there was a span of 20 bases. In nucleotides, the CDR3 is TGTGCCAGCAGCCAGAGAGGGACGAGGTGGCCCACTGAAGCTTTCTTT. This codes for CASSQRGTRWPTEAFF.

The rearrangement uses TRBV30 and TRBJ2-7; TRBD1 matches 8 bases. Germline CDR1 and CDR2: GTSNPN and SVGIG (reference sequence). CDR3 length: 16 amino acids. V lost 2 bases to trimming and J lost 4 bases; unmatched junction nucleotides: 13. CDR3 region: CAWSFPKQGVRYEQYF. In DNA form, the CDR3 reads TGTGCCTGGAGTTTCCCGAAACAGGGGGTTAGGTACGAGCAGTACTTC.

V is TRBV28 and J is TRBJ1-1; D gene uncertain. The V and J ends lost 7 bases and 0 bases respectively, with 9 bases between them. Per germline, CDR1 MDHEN and CDR2 SYDVKM. The CDR3 length is 13 residues. DNA for the CDR3: TGTGCCAGCAATTATGACATGAACACTGAAGCTTTCTTT. Residues: CASNYDMNTEAFF.

V and J are TRBV15 and TRBJ1-4; tentatively, D is TRBD1 (5 bases). This CDR3 has 14 residues. Germline-derived CDR1 and CDR2 are LNHNV and YYDKDF (reference sequence). The germline V and J ends were trimmed by 1 base and 6 bases, with 9 bases remaining between them. CDR3 loop: CATSRGGVDEKLFF. CDR3 in DNA: TGTGCCACCAGCAGAGGAGGGGTAGATGAAAAACTGTTTTTT.

The rearrangement uses TRBV27 and TRBJ1-2; the match to TRBD1 covers 8 bases. With 1 base clipped from V and 5 bases from J, the junction kept 12 bases outside the gene matches. The CDR3 contains 17 residues. CDR1 is MNHEY, CDR2 SMNVEV, per germline (reference sequence). In nucleotides, the CDR3 is TGTGCCAGCAGTTTATATGGCCCGGACAGGGTAGCTTATGGCTACACCTTC. It encodes CASSLYGPDRVAYGYTF.

This clone was seen only once. The chain combines TRBV5-4 with TRBJ1-1; TRBD1 aligns across 11 bases. With V trimmed by 4 bases and J by 0 bases, 8 bases remained unmatched. The CDR3 contains 17 residues. Germline values: CDR1 SGHNT, CDR2 YYREEE (reference sequence). This chain's CDR3 is CASSEGQGGTMNTEAFF. CDR3 DNA sequence: TGTGCCAGCAGCGAGGGACAGGGGGGGACCATGAACACTGAAGCTTTCTTT. Variable domain in full (rest from reference TRBV5-4 and TRBJ1-1): ETGVTQSPTHLIKTRGQQVTLRCSSQSGHNTVSWYQQALGQGPQFIFQYYREEENGRGNFPPRFSGLQFPNYSSELNVNALELDDSALYLCASSEGQGGTMNTEAFFGQGTRLTVV.

The chain is built from TRBV4-1 and TRBJ2-7, with D unclear. The CDR3 loop spans 15 amino acids. The V gene's germline CDR1 is MGHRA and CDR2 YSYEKL. Trimming stripped 4 bases from V and 2 bases from J, with 15 bases between. The CDR3 nucleotides are TGCGCCAGCAGCCGAGCCGGTGGTGGACCCTACGAGCAGTACTTC. Its protein product is CASSRAGGGPYEQYF.

This CDR3 reads CASSQDTSNQPQHF. In nucleotides, the CDR3 is TGTGCCAGCAGCCAAGATACGAGCAATCAGCCCCAGCATTTT. The chain is built from TRBV4-2 and TRBJ1-5, with D uncertain. Trimming removed 0 bases at V and 1 base at J, with 4 bases between. CDR1 and CDR2 from the germline V gene are LGHNA and YNFKEQ. The CDR3 sequence is 14 residues long.

The chain is built from TRBV7-9 and TRBJ2-3, with 10 bases fitting TRBD2. Germline V gene sequence: CDR1 SEHNR, CDR2 FQNEAQ (reference sequence). This CDR3 spans 16 amino acids. After removal of 5 bases from V and 1 base from J, the junction contained 6 bases not matched to a gene. The CDR3 reads CASSLRAGGGTDTQYF. Written as DNA, the CDR3 is TGTGCCAGCAGCCTAAGAGCGGGAGGGGGCACAGATACGCAGTATTTT.

The chain uses TRBV10-3 and TRBJ1-2; 8 bases are shared with TRBD1. CDR3 length equals 16 residues. CDR1 is ENHRY, CDR2 SYGVKD, per germline. The J segment lost 3 bases and the V segment lost 6 bases, leaving 12 bases of the junction unmatched. The CDR3 nucleotides read TGTGCCATCAGCCCTGCCCCGGGACAGGACCACTATGGCTACACCTTC. The encoded protein is CAISPAPGQDHYGYTF.

A note on this clone: In the same sample, other DNA sequences code for this CDR3. The chain links TRBV5-1 to TRBJ2-7; a weak D match, TRBD1 (6 bases). Germline CDR1 reads SGHRS; CDR2 reads YFSETQ. The CDR3 is 15 amino acids. Trimming left V 3 bases short and J 0 bases short, with 13 bases between. CDR3 sequence (DNA): TGCGCCAGCAGCTCTGGACAGACAAGCTCCTACGAGCAGTACTTC. It translates to CASSSGQTSSYEQYF.

The rearrangement uses TRBV27 and TRBJ2-3; perhaps TRBD2 as D (6 bases). Trimming cost V 3 bases and J 6 bases, with 13 bases left between them. Germline loops: CDR1 MNHEY, CDR2 SMNVEV (reference sequence). This CDR3 is 14 amino acids long. CDR3 nucleotide sequence: TGTGCCAGCAGTTTGTGGAGGGGCGCTGATACGCAGTATTTT. It codes for CASSLWRGADTQYF.

Comment on this clone: The junction differs from germline at one of its ends, possibly a read error. The rearrangement joins TRBV4-3 to TRBJ1-2; no clear D. The CDR3 consists of 15 residues. Per the germline V gene, CDR1 is LGHNA and CDR2 is YSLEER. The CDR3 spells CASSQDPSENYGYAF. The CDR3 nucleotides are TGCGCCAGCAGCCAAGACCCTTCCGAGAACTATGGCTACGCCTTC.

V gene TRBV9 combines with J gene TRBJ1-1; D might be TRBD1 (5 bases). This CDR3 comprises 15 residues. Germline V lookup: CDR1 SGDLS, CDR2 YYNGEE. Deletions cut 0 bases from V and 6 bases from J, with 15 bases between. This CDR3 reads CASSVGGEPNAEAFF. CDR3 nucleotides: TGTGCCAGCAGCGTAGGGGGCGAGCCGAATGCTGAAGCTTTCTTT.

V gene TRBV28 combines with J gene TRBJ1-2; tentatively, D is TRBD1 (6 bases). The length of the CDR3 is 15 residues. Germline V CDR1 and CDR2: MDHEN, SYDVKM. V lost 4 bases and J 0 bases, leaving 12 bases between the germline ends. The CDR3 loop reads CASSWGGSANYGYTF. The CDR3 nucleotides read TGTGCCAGCAGTTGGGGGGGCTCCGCTAACTATGGCTACACCTTC.

The chain couples TRBV7-2 to TRBJ2-7; tentatively, D is TRBD2 (6 bases). Germline values: CDR1 SGHTA, CDR2 FQGNSA. The CDR3 covers 17 residues. V lost 0 bases to trimming and J lost 0 bases, with 15 bases between them. The CDR3 sequence is CASSLAVGGIDSYEQYF. The CDR3 DNA reads as TGTGCCAGCAGCTTAGCTGTGGGAGGAATCGACTCCTACGAGCAGTACTTC.

This clone was seen only once. CDR3 DNA sequence: TGTGCCAGCAGTGTGCTCCGGGACGGTGAGCAGTACTTC. Its translation is CASSVLRDGEQYF. The chain uses TRBV2 and TRBJ2-7; D tentatively fits TRBD1 or TRBD2 (5 bases each). V gave up 4 bases and J gave up 7 bases, with 14 bases separating them. This CDR3 contains 13 residues. Germline CDR1 SNHLY, CDR2 FYNNEI.